The 32 T cell receptor beta chains below come from one sample, sequenced in a study of cytomegalovirus exposure and HLA in healthy donors. Primers included in the PCR were 60 Vbeta and 13 Jbeta primers. Profiling relied on immunoSEQ multiplex PCR, and the TCRdb table lists in-frame clones only, not all of them. This sample has under 95,000 clones, with roughly 80% found just once. Source material: PBMCs. All receptors derive from a man aged 35-49 years in good health and CMV-seronegative.

The chain combines TRBV6-6 with TRBJ2-5; D is unclear. The closer fit of TRBJ2-7 to the DNA end suggests the J call may be wrong. Germline V CDR1 and CDR2: MNHNY, SVGAGI (reference sequence). The CDR3 contains 12 residues. CDR3 residues: CASSKDTYEQYF. DNA of the CDR3: TGTGCCAGCAGTAAAGACACCTACGAGCAGTACTTC.

The J gene is TRBJ2-3, the V gene TRBV6-5; D is perhaps TRBD1 (6 bases). The CDR3 extends over 15 amino acids. CDR1 and CDR2 from the germline V gene are MNHEY and SVGAGI. Trimming pared 7 bases from V and 5 bases from J, leaving 19 bases between. CDR3 nucleotide sequence: TGTGCCAGCAAGAACAGGGCGAGTGTTAAAGATACGCAGTATTTT. Translation gives CASKNRASVKDTQYF.

The V call is TRBV28, the J call TRBJ1-2, with D possibly matching TRBD1 (5 bases). This CDR3 spans 14 amino acids. Trimming pared 4 bases from V and 4 bases from J, leaving 13 bases between. CDR1 is MDHEN and CDR2 is SYDVKM in the germline V gene. CDR3 in DNA: TGTGCCAGCAGTTCCCCCGACAGTCTCTATGGCTACACCTTC. This gives the protein CASSSPDSLYGYTF.

This rearrangement joins TRBV9 to TRBJ2-2; D is possibly TRBD1 (5 bases). Germline CDR1 reads SGDLS; CDR2 reads YYNGEE. This CDR3 contains 15 residues. The germline V and J ends were trimmed by 3 bases and 1 base, with 10 bases remaining between them. The DNA for the CDR3 is TGTGCCAGCAGCGCCGCAGGGTTGAACACCGGGGAGCTGTTTTTT. It translates to CASSAAGLNTGELFF.

The chain joins TRBV28 to TRBJ1-4; the D gene is possibly TRBD1 (5 bases). Per germline, CDR1 MDHEN and CDR2 SYDVKM. Trimming left V 4 bases short and J 7 bases short, with 19 bases between. The CDR3 consists of 16 residues. In DNA form, the CDR3 reads TGTGCCAGCAGTTCCCCGGGGTCAGTGGGGGGTGAAAAACTGTTTTTT. The encoded protein is CASSSPGSVGGEKLFF.

This clone was seen only a few times. This chain joins TRBV10-3 and TRBJ1-1; TRBD1 agrees at 8 bases. CDR3 size: 14 residues. V was clipped by 7 bases and J by 4 bases; unmatched bases: 8. In germline, CDR1 is ENHRY, CDR2 SYGVKD. CDR3: CAITGAGTGTEAFF. DNA for the CDR3: TGTGCCATCACCGGAGCCGGGACAGGCACTGAAGCTTTCTTT.

This chain uses TRBV30 with TRBJ1-2, with 12 bases lining up with TRBD1. The junction had 13 bases not matched to a gene; V was cut back by 7 bases and J by 4 bases. Germline lookup yields CDR1 GTSNPN and CDR2 SVGIG (reference sequence). This CDR3 is 16 amino acids long. CDR3 nucleotide sequence: TGTGCCTTAACCTCAATCGGGACAGGGGGCTTCTATGGCTACACCTTC. Translation: CALTSIGTGGFYGYTF.

This CDR3 is CASSPTGEKAGELFF. CDR3 sequence (DNA): TGTGCCAGCAGCCCGACAGGGGAGAAGGCCGGGGAGCTGTTTTTT. V is TRBV7-3 and J is TRBJ2-2, with 8 bases lining up with TRBD1. Germline assignment: CDR1 SGHTA and CDR2 FQGTGA. This CDR3 has 15 amino acids. J lost 6 bases, V lost 5 bases, and 8 bases had no gene match.

This chain links TRBV19 with TRBJ2-4, with a possible D match to TRBD2 (5 bases). Germline CDR1 is LNHDA and CDR2 is SQIVND (reference sequence). V lost 5 bases and J 6 bases, leaving 8 bases between the germline ends. This CDR3 contains 12 residues. CDR3 loop: CASSAAGNIQYF. For the CDR3, the DNA is TGTGCCAGTAGTGCGGCGGGAAACATTCAGTACTTC.

This clone was seen a few times. The rearrangement uses TRBV10-2 and TRBJ2-7; no clear D gene. V lost 6 bases to trimming and J lost 2 bases, with 11 bases between them. Germline V gene lookup returns CDR1 WSHSY and CDR2 SAAADI. This CDR3 spans 13 amino acids. DNA for the CDR3: TGCGCCAGCAGCCCTGGCAGGCCCTACGAGCAGTACTTC. The encoded protein is CASSPGRPYEQYF.

This chain links TRBV28 with TRBJ1-4, with 7 bases fitting TRBD1. Per the germline V gene, CDR1 is MDHEN and CDR2 is SYDVKM. With 6 bases clipped from V and 0 bases from J, the junction kept 4 bases outside the gene matches. This CDR3 is built from 15 residues. The CDR3 nucleotides read TGTGCCAGCAGCCTTGACAGGGCAACTAATGAAAAACTGTTTTTT. Amino acid sequence: CASSLDRATNEKLFF.

The rearrangement links TRBV14 to TRBJ2-1, with D hard to call. The CDR3 is 16 residues long. V shed 1 base and J shed 0 bases, with 10 bases lying between them. CDR1 and CDR2 from the germline V gene are SGHDN and FVKESK. For the CDR3, the DNA is TGTGCCAGCAGCCAAGTAGGAAGGAGCTCCTACAATGAGCAGTTCTTC. This codes for CASSQVGRSSYNEQFF.

The rearrangement links TRBV5-1 to TRBJ2-5, with TRBD1 identical over 8 bases. Trimming took 2 bases from V and 5 from J; bases not matched to a gene: 5. This CDR3 region has 14 residues. CDR1 is SGHRS and CDR2 is YFSETQ in the germline V gene. The CDR3, as DNA: TGCGCCAGCAGCTTCGGACAGGGCCGGGAGACCCAGTACTTC. This codes for CASSFGQGRETQYF.

The chain combines TRBV27 with TRBJ1-2; D is unresolved. The V end was cut by 3 bases, the J end by 7 bases, with 18 bases between. Germline CDR1 is MNHEY and CDR2 is SMNVEV (reference sequence). The CDR3 consists of 15 residues. CDR3 amino acids: CASSLSQNSGGGYTF. CDR3 coding DNA: TGTGCCAGCAGTTTGAGTCAGAACTCGGGTGGTGGCTACACCTTC.

This sequence joins TRBV13 and TRBJ1-2; D not resolved. From germline, CDR1 is PRHDT and CDR2 FYEKMQ (reference sequence). V gave up 0 bases and J gave up 7 bases, with 12 bases separating them. The CDR3 extends over 14 amino acids. The CDR3 loop is CASSLGRRASGYTF. The CDR3 nucleotides are TGTGCCAGCAGCTTAGGGAGGCGGGCGTCTGGCTACACCTTC. Full variable domain (rest looked up from reference TRBV13 and TRBJ1-2): AAGVIQSPRHLIKEKRETATLKCYPIPRHDTVYWYQQGPGQDPQFLISFYEKMQSDKGSIPDRFSAQQFSDYHSELNMSSLELGDSALYFCASSLGRRASGYTFGSGTRLTVV.

The V call is TRBV6-1, the J call TRBJ1-2; the D gene is possibly TRBD1 (6 bases). Germline CDR1 and CDR2: MNHNS and SASEGT. The V end was cut by 4 bases, the J end by 8 bases, with 14 bases between. The CDR3 spans 13 residues. The CDR3 DNA reads TGTGCCAGCAGTGCTACAGGGTTGGGGGGCTACACCTTC. Its translation: CASSATGLGGYTF.

J is TRBJ1-1 and V is TRBV7-8; D gene unclear. Trimming left V 0 bases short and J 4 bases short, with 6 bases between. The CDR3 consists of 13 residues. Germline-derived CDR1 and CDR2 are SGHVS and FQNEAQ. DNA of the CDR3: TGTGCCAGCAGCTTAGCTACCGGCACTGAAGCTTTCTTT. Amino acid sequence: CASSLATGTEAFF.

The chain joins TRBV30 to TRBJ1-2; 9 bases are shared with TRBD1. V lost 2 bases, J lost 4 bases, and 8 bases stayed unmatched. The CDR3 loop spans 15 amino acids. The germline V gene has CDR1 GTSNPN and CDR2 SVGIG (reference sequence). CDR3 loop: CAWSPRTGAGYGYTF. In nucleotides, the CDR3 is TGTGCCTGGAGTCCGCGGACAGGGGCTGGCTATGGCTACACCTTC.

J is TRBJ2-7 and V is TRBV4-1; 8 nucleotides align to TRBD2. The CDR3 covers 15 residues. The germline V gene has CDR1 MGHRA and CDR2 YSYEKL. Trimming removed 6 bases from V and 1 base from J; junction bases left unmatched: 8. CDR3 bases: TGCGCCAGCAGTGGAAGGGAGCGGGGGTCCTACGAGCAGTACTTC. As protein: CASSGRERGSYEQYF.

This clone was counted a single time. The rearrangement uses TRBV27 and TRBJ2-3; D is ambiguous. The CDR3 is made up of 13 amino acids. Per germline, CDR1 MNHEY and CDR2 SMNVEV (reference sequence). The V and J ends lost 7 bases and 4 bases respectively, with 12 bases between them. The CDR3 sequence: CASKTVVADTQYF. In DNA form, the CDR3 reads TGTGCCAGCAAGACTGTCGTCGCAGATACGCAGTATTTT.

The table lists this clone with a count of one. This chain joins TRBV29-1 and TRBJ2-5; 8 positions match TRBD2. The CDR3 has 12 residues. Unmatched junction bases numbered 5, after V lost 6 bases and J lost 5 bases. Germline CDR1 and CDR2: SQVTM and ANQGSEA. The CDR3 protein is CSVRSGVETQYF. CDR3 nucleotide sequence: TGCAGCGTGCGTAGCGGGGTGGAGACCCAGTACTTC.

The chain is built from TRBV14 and TRBJ1-1; TRBD1 is a possible D gene (5 bases). The CDR3 loop spans 15 amino acids. Trimming shortened V by 1 base and J by 0 bases, and 9 bases separated the two germline ends. Germline lookup yields CDR1 SGHDN and CDR2 FVKESK. The CDR3 region is CASSQVGGVNTEAFF. The CDR3 region has the DNA TGTGCCAGCAGCCAAGTCGGGGGGGTGAACACTGAAGCTTTCTTT.

The rearrangement uses TRBV25-1 and TRBJ2-7; 9 bases match TRBD1. Germline-derived CDR1 and CDR2 are MGHDK and SYGVNS. The CDR3 is made up of 14 amino acids. The V gene end was trimmed by 8 bases and the J gene end by 3 bases; junction bases not matched to a gene: 8. The CDR3 coding sequence is TGTGCCAGCCTTGGACAGGGGCAGAACTACGAGCAGTACTTC. Protein: CASLGQGQNYEQYF.

This clone appeared a few times. This chain uses TRBV5-8 with TRBJ1-3; D unresolved. Germline lookup yields CDR1 SGHTS and CDR2 YDEGEE. The ends were cut back, 2 bases at V and 1 base at J, with 4 bases in the middle. The CDR3 is made up of 13 amino acids. CDR3 DNA sequence: TGTGCCAGCAGCTTTCGGTCTGGAAACACCATATATTTT. The encoded protein is CASSFRSGNTIYF.

This clone was seen a single time. The genes are TRBV7-9 and TRBJ2-7; TRBD2 matches at 11 bases. The CDR3 extends over 14 amino acids. Unmatched junction bases numbered 9, after V lost 8 bases and J lost 6 bases. Germline assignment: CDR1 SEHNR and CDR2 FQNEAQ (reference sequence). The CDR3 is CASVAGGTHGEQYF. The CDR3 nucleotides are TGTGCCAGCGTAGCGGGAGGGACCCACGGCGAGCAGTACTTC. Full variable domain (outside the CDR3, taken from reference TRBV7-9 and TRBJ2-7): DTGVSQNPRHKITKRGQNVTFRCDPISEHNRLYWYRQTLGQGPEFLTYFQNEAQLEKSRLLSDRFSAERPKGSFSTLEIQRTEQGDSAMYLCASVAGGTHGEQYFGPGTRLTVT.

The gene calls are TRBV7-2 and TRBJ2-2, with 7 nucleotides matching TRBD2. CDR1 and CDR2 (germline): SGHTA, FQGNSA. There are 14 residues in the CDR3. With 6 bases clipped from V and 5 bases from J, the junction kept 6 bases outside the gene matches. CDR3 protein: CASRGRGWTGELFF. CDR3 in DNA: TGTGCCAGCAGAGGGAGGGGTTGGACCGGGGAGCTGTTTTTT.

V gene TRBV4-1 combines with J gene TRBJ2-1; unclear D gene. V was clipped by 0 bases and J by 4 bases, with 13 bases between them. The CDR3 length is 16 residues. Germline V CDR1 and CDR2: MGHRA, YSYEKL. CDR3 region: CASSQDRQRSYNEQFF. The CDR3 DNA is TGCGCCAGCAGCCAAGATCGCCAGCGATCGTACAATGAGCAGTTCTTC.

The rearrangement links TRBV14 to TRBJ1-4, with 8 bases that match TRBD1. The trim removed 0 bases at V and 8 bases at J, leaving 5 bases unmatched. This CDR3 contains 15 residues. CDR1 SGHDN and CDR2 FVKESK come from the germline V gene. CDR3 in DNA: TGTGCCAGCAGCCAAGACCGGAGGACAGGGGAAAAACTGTTTTTT. It yields the protein CASSQDRRTGEKLFF.

This chain connects TRBV30 to TRBJ1-2, with D unresolved. V was trimmed by 4 bases and J by 6 bases, leaving 15 bases between them. Per the germline V gene, CDR1 is GTSNPN and CDR2 is SVGIG (reference sequence). The length of the CDR3 is 13 residues. DNA for the CDR3: TGTGCCTGGAATGGTGTAGGAGTTGATGGCTACACCTTC. Amino acid sequence: CAWNGVGVDGYTF.

The chain employs TRBV27 and TRBJ1-4, with D perhaps TRBD1 (5 bases). The CDR3 runs to 16 residues. The V end lost 5 bases, the J end lost 8 bases, and 21 bases lay between the germline ends. Per the germline V gene, CDR1 is MNHEY and CDR2 is SMNVEV (reference sequence). The CDR3, as DNA: TGTGCCAGCAGTCCACCAGGACCCAACAAGGGGGAAAAACTGTTTTTT. Its translation is CASSPPGPNKGEKLFF.

The chain is built from TRBV28 and TRBJ2-5; 7 bases match TRBD2. V was clipped by 4 bases and J by 5 bases; unmatched bases: 13. Per germline, CDR1 MDHEN and CDR2 SYDVKM. CDR3 size: 16 residues. CDR3 sequence (DNA): TGTGCCAGCAGTTCACTGGCCCTTCTGGGGGGGGAGACCCAGTACTTC. Its translation is CASSSLALLGGETQYF.

The chain recombines TRBV5-4 with TRBJ2-2; 14 bases agree with TRBD2. The J segment lost 5 bases and the V segment lost 4 bases, leaving 4 bases of the junction unmatched. The CDR3 sequence is 16 residues long. Germline loops: CDR1 SGHNT, CDR2 YYREEE (reference sequence). The CDR3 coding sequence is TGTGCCAGCAGCGAGGGACTAGCGGGGGTTACCGGGGAGCTGTTTTTT. Protein: CASSEGLAGVTGELFF.